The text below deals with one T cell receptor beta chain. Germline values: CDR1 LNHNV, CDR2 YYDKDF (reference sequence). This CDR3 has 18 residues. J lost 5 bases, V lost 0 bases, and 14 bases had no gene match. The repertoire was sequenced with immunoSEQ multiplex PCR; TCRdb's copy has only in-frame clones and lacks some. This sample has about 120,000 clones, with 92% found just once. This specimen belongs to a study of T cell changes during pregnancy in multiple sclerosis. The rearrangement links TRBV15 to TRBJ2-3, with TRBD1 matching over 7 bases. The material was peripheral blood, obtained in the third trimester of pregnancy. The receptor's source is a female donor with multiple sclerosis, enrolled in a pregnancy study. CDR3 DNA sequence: TGTGCCACCAGCAGAGATATGGTGTTGACAGGGAGTCAAGATACGCAGTATTTT. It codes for CATSRDMVLTGSQDTQYF.